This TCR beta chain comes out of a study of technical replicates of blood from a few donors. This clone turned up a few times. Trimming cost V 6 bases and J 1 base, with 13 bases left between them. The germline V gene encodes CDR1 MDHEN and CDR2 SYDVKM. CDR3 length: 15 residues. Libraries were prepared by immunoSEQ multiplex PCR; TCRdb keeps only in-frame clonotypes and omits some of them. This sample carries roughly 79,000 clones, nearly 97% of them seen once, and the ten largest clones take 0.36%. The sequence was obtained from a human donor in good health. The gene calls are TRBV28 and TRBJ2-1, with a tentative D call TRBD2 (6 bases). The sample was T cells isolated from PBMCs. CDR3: CASSSPRGSYNEQFF. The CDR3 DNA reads TGTGCCAGCAGCTCCCCACGGGGGTCCTACAATGAGCAGTTCTTC. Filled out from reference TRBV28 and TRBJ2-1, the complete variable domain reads DVKVTQSSRYLVKRTGEKVFLECVQDMDHENMFWYRQDPGLGLRLIYFSYDVKMKEKGDIPEGYSVSREKKERFSLILESASTNQTSMYLCASSSPRGSYNEQFFGPGTRLTVL.